The clone carrying this T cell receptor (beta chain) was seen at least ten times. Its cognate antigen is unknown. This sample stems from a study of Graves' ophthalmopathy and Graves' hyperthyroidism. Study-level findings and limits: Blood was where most expanded thyroid clonotypes above 0.001 frequency also turned up. As the model predicted ophthalmopathy progression, it achieved a sensitivity of approximately 65% and a specificity of 72.22%.

As the template, RNA transcripts were used to amplify TCR beta CDR3 regions. HTBI primers were employed in first-round RT-PCR, then a second-round multiplex PCR followed. MiXCR, run by TCRdb on the multiplex PCR reads, gives a single entry per CDR3 protein. This table has 600,000 to 950,000 distinct CDR3 sequences, around 40% appearing once. Input material: peripheral blood. The TCR originated in an adult man with Graves' ophthalmopathy.

The CDR3 nucleotides are TGTGCCAGCAGTTACGGGGGGCGTTCACCCCTCCACTTT. It codes for CASSYGGRSPLHF. The rearrangement links TRBV6-5 to TRBJ1-6, with D possibly matching TRBD1 (6 bases). The CDR3 extends over 13 amino acids. Germline values: CDR1 MNHEY, CDR2 SVGAGI. Trimming shortened V by 2 bases and J by 9 bases, and 8 bases separated the two germline ends.